This is a list of T cell receptor beta chains from one sample in a study of blood T cell repertoires in COVID-19. Sequencing was performed with immunoSEQ multiplex PCR; in TCRdb, only in-frame clones are kept and a portion is missing. The repertoire includes more than 300,000 clones, about 85% of them detected once, and approximately 5.3% sits in the top ten. Sequencing used PBMCs or T cells enriched from blood (not recorded which). The source is a woman younger than 45 who had recovered from COVID-19. CDR3s include the opening cysteine and the closing phenylalanine or tryptophan. A D gene is named only where the DNA matches it firmly. Not every row has a clone size; where given, it reads once, few, many or a size class.

TRBD1 TRBJ1-2 TRBV4-2 - CASSKPGTGLDGYTF TGTGCCAGCAGCAAACCCGGGACAGGGTTGGATGGCTACACCTTC
- TRBJ1-2 TRBV5-4 - CASSTDSTYGYTF TGTGCCAGCAGTACGGACAGCACGTATGGCTACACCTTC
TRBD2 TRBJ2-7 TRBV2 - CASGIVGGGAGEQYF TGTGCCAGCGGTATCGTAGGCGGGGGGGCAGGCGAGCAGTACTTC
- TRBJ2-2 TRBV19 - CASSQTNTGELFF TGTGCCAGTAGTCAAACTAACACCGGGGAGCTGTTTTTT
- TRBJ1-2 TRBV7-2 - CASSSGGRTISGYTF TGTGCCAGCAGCTCGGGAGGACGGACGATTTCTGGCTACACCTTC
- TRBJ1-1 TRBV2 - CASSPTTEAFF TGTGCCAGCAGTCCGACAACTGAAGCTTTCTTT
- TRBJ1-2 TRBV5-1 - CASSLAQEGGYTF TGCGCCAGCAGCTTGGCGCAGGAGGGTGGCTACACCTTC
TRBD1 TRBJ2-7 TRBV5-1 - CASSLDRVGEQYF TGCGCCAGCAGCCTCGACAGGGTGGGGGAGCAGTACTTC
- TRBJ1-2 TRBV27 - CASSSPGHPQDYGYTF TGTGCCAGCAGTTCGCCGGGACATCCTCAGGACTATGGCTACACCTTC
- TRBJ1-1 TRBV7-3 - CASSLQGNTEAFF TGTGCCAGCAGTTTGCAGGGAAACACTGAAGCTTTCTTT
TRBD1 TRBJ2-6 TRBV7-2 - CASSESGTGSGANVLTF TGTGCCAGCAGCGAATCCGGGACAGGCTCTGGGGCCAACGTCCTGACTTTC
- TRBJ2-3 TRBV9 - CASSIPGSDTQYF TGTGCCAGCAGCATCCCAGGATCGGATACGCAGTATTTT
TRBD1 TRBJ1-1 TRBV7-2 - CASSTRGQGAAEAFF TGTGCCAGCAGCACTCGAGGACAGGGGGCGGCTGAAGCTTTCTTT
- TRBJ1-1 TRBV27 - CASSWGVNTEAFF TGTGCCAGCAGTTGGGGGGTCAACACTGAAGCTTTCTTT
- TRBJ2-1 TRBV9 - CASSEGGASSYNEQFF TGTGCCAGCTCGGAGGGGGGGGCAAGCTCCTACAATGAGCAGTTCTTC
- TRBJ2-7 TRBV6-5 - CASSYSILGLGYEQYF TGTGCCAGCAGTTACTCGATTCTAGGTCTGGGCTACGAGCAGTACTTC
TRBD2 TRBJ2-7 TRBV6-5 - CASRKPGLDSYEQYF TGTGCCAGCAGGAAACCGGGACTAGACTCCTACGAGCAGTACTTC
- TRBJ1-5 TRBV20-1 - CSASQGTDQPQHF TGCAGTGCTAGTCAGGGGACGGATCAGCCCCAGCATTTT
TRBD1 TRBJ2-7 TRBV5-1 - CASSLDGTAEYEQYF TGCGCCAGCAGCTTGGACGGGACAGCCGAGTACGAGCAGTACTTC
- TRBJ1-2 TRBV5-8 - CASSPYSRGYTF TGTGCCAGCAGCCCGTATTCTAGAGGCTACACCTTC
- TRBJ1-6 TRBV19 - CASRARGSPLHF TGTGCCAGCAGGGCCAGGGGTTCACCCCTCCACTTT
- TRBJ2-1 TRBV27 - CASSLARQPTVF TGTGCCAGCAGTTTAGCCCGACAGCCGACGGTCTTC
TRBD2 TRBJ2-7 TRBV7-9 - CASGSSGRNYEQYF TGTGCCAGCGGGTCGTCCGGGAGGAACTACGAGCAGTACTTC
TRBD2 TRBJ2-7 TRBV5-1 few CASSLRTSGGASYEQYF TGCGCCAGCAGCTTGCGGACTAGCGGGGGGGCCTCCTACGAGCAGTACTTC
- TRBJ2-7 TRBV9 - CASSGGPAPYEQYF TGTGCCAGCAGCGGGGGGCCGGCCCCCTACGAGCAGTACTTC
TRBD1 TRBJ1-6 TRBV19 few CASRDRVGSPLHF TGTGCCAGTAGAGACAGGGTCGGTTCACCCCTCCACTTT
TRBD1 TRBJ2-2 TRBV3-1/TRBV3-2 - CASRGKRQGPGELFF TGTGCCAGCAGGGGGAAAAGACAGGGGCCCGGGGAGCTGTTTTTT
TRBD1 TRBJ1-4 TRBV30 - CAWSAPGQGAEKLFF TGTGCCTGGAGTGCACCGGGACAGGGGGCAGAAAAACTGTTTTTT
TRBD1 TRBJ1-1 TRBV7-9 - CASSSRDRGSMNTEAFF TGTGCCAGCAGCTCGAGGGACAGGGGAAGCATGAACACTGAAGCTTTCTTT
- TRBJ1-2 TRBV29-1 - CSVEVGRAHGYTF TGCAGCGTTGAGGTAGGCAGGGCCCATGGCTACACCTTC
- TRBJ1-4 TRBV18 once CASSPSRTAPNEKLFF TGTGCCAGCTCACCTAGTCGGACAGCACCAAATGAAAAACTGTTTTTT
- TRBJ1-5 TRBV25-1 - CASRENRDGQPQHF TGTGCCAGCAGGGAGAACAGGGATGGTCAGCCCCAGCATTTT
TRBD2 TRBJ2-3 TRBV9 - CASSVDLAGGIYDTQYF TGTGCCAGCAGCGTGGACCTAGCGGGGGGGATTTACGATACGCAGTATTTT
- TRBJ2-1 TRBV11-3 - CASSQRQSVGEQFF TGTGCCAGCAGCCAACGACAGTCGGTGGGTGAGCAGTTCTTC
- TRBJ1-3 TRBV30 - CAWSPEVSGNTIYF TGTGCCTGGAGTCCGGAGGTCTCTGGAAACACCATATATTTT
- TRBJ2-4 TRBV9 - CASSVDRGGLAKNIQYF TGTGCCAGCAGCGTAGATAGAGGTGGATTAGCCAAAAACATTCAGTACTTC
- TRBJ2-7 TRBV2 few CASSPGQGSYEQYF TGTGCCAGTTCACCGGGACAAGGCTCCTACGAGCAGTACTTC
- TRBJ1-1 TRBV9 - CASQGNSANTEAFF TGTGCCAGCCAAGGAAACAGTGCGAACACTGAAGCTTTCTTT
TRBD2 TRBJ2-1 TRBV6-2/TRBV6-3 - CASSWGLAGYNEQFF TGTGCCAGCAGCTGGGGACTAGCGGGGTACAATGAGCAGTTCTTC
- TRBJ1-5 TRBV9 - CASSVGGGGTQPQHF TGTGCCAGCAGCGTAGGTGGGGGGGGCACTCAGCCCCAGCATTTT